This TCR beta chain was obtained from a study of blood T cell repertoires in COVID-19. Study information: Sources were T cells, B-cell-depleted T cells, or PBMCs; the material itself was cDNA or gDNA.

Data came from immunoSEQ multiplex PCR; TCRdb stores just in-frame clones and leaves some out. Of 120,000 or so clones in the sample, approximately 87% are singletons; the top ten hold 7.5% to 8%. The sequence came from a man aged 50-59 years with acute or convalescent COVID-19. Sequencing was carried out using peripheral blood.

Written as DNA, the CDR3 is TGCGCCAGCAGCTTATCCGGGAATCCCTACGAGCAGTACTTC. Residues: CASSLSGNPYEQYF. V usage is TRBV5-1 and J usage is TRBJ2-7; D possibly corresponds to TRBD2 (5 bases). There are 14 residues in the CDR3. Germline V gene sequence: CDR1 SGHRS, CDR2 YFSETQ. Trimming cost V 2 bases and J 2 bases, with 11 bases left between them.